The clone carrying this T cell receptor beta chain was seen many times. Its specificity is not known. The data are from a study of T-cell memory formation after mild COVID-19. Study results and caveats: A second wave of clones peaked on day 37, and their SARS-CoV-2 specificity went unconfirmed. Day 15 to 85 contracting clones showed balanced CD4/CD8; day 15 to 37 expanders favored CD4+.

Germline trimming cut 3 bases from V and 5 bases from J; bases unmatched to any gene: 4. Germline CDR1 LGHNA, CDR2 YSLEER. This CDR3 is 15 amino acids long. TCRdb reprocessed the 5' RACE reads with MiXCR, giving one entry per CDR3 protein. The sample shows some 150,000 distinct CDR3 sequences, 6% to 6.5% of them seen only once. The chain carries TRBV4-3 and TRBJ2-3; the match to TRBD2 covers 11 bases. Input material: PBMCs or a T cell subset sorted from them (not recorded which). This sequence originates from an adult woman who had mild COVID-19 (a few samples of this study predate the infection). Cell type and time point are not known. Here the CDR3 DNA reads TGCGCCAGCAGCCACTTACTAGCGGGAGTAGATACGCAGTATTTT. As protein: CASSHLLAGVDTQYF.